This T cell receptor beta chain was recovered during a study of blood T cells in healthy people across ages. Then a second PCR, running roughly 6 to 11 cycles, was carried out with a sample-barcoded 5' primer and a J-beta primer mix. Each cDNA molecule was tagged by a template-switch adaptor with 12 random nucleotides. TCRdb re-analysed the 5' RACE reads in MiXCR, keeping a single row per CDR3 protein. The table has approximately 770,000 distinct CDR3 sequences, 55% to 75% seen once. The study, taken as a whole, reports: Aged donors had fewer naive CD4+ cells and lower diversity than long-lived donors.

Comment on this clonotype: The antigen is undetermined. The DNA is omitted, as the CDR3 cannot be located on it reliably, and the CDR3 follows TCRdb's listing.

Sample: blood. This clonotype was obtained from a man younger than 45 in good health.

The CDR3 loop reads CASSEVGQGNCMYF. The chain uses TRBV7-2 and TRBJ2-7; the table names TRBD1, a call not compared with the DNA. From its first to its last residue, the CDR3 has 14 amino acids. CDR1 and CDR2 (germline): SGHTA, FQGNSA.